These 7 T cell receptor beta chains were sequenced from one sample in a study of T cell responses to AZD1222 COVID-19 vaccine. TCRdb's table, derived via immunoSEQ multiplex PCR, lists solely in-frame clones and lacks some. Of 110,000 to 150,000 clones listed, over 85% are singletons. The sequenced sample was peripheral blood, obtained on day 0 of AZD1222 vaccination. These receptors all stem from an adult in good health.

The CDR3 coding sequence is TGTGCCAGCAGTTCCGGGACACTGTATGGCTACACCTTC. This translates into CASSSGTLYGYTF. The V and J genes are TRBV27 and TRBJ1-2, with TRBD1 as a possible D gene (6 bases). The CDR3 spans 13 residues. Germline-derived CDR1 and CDR2 are MNHEY and SMNVEV (reference sequence). Trimming removed 4 bases from V and 5 bases from J, with 11 bases in between.

CDR3: CASSPDRTTYEQYF. DNA for the CDR3: TGCGCCAGCAGTCCCGACAGGACCACCTACGAGCAGTACTTC. The J gene is TRBJ2-7, the V gene TRBV10-1; perhaps TRBD1 as D (6 bases). Germline V gene data show CDR1 as WNHNN and CDR2 as SYGVQD (reference sequence). The CDR3 is 14 residues long. Trimming left V 5 bases short and J 2 bases short, with 13 bases between.

The genes are TRBV7-9 and TRBJ2-7, with 8 bases identical to TRBD2. The CDR3 totals 13 residues. Germline CDR1 is SEHNR and CDR2 is FQNEAQ (reference sequence). V shed 2 bases and J 6 bases; nucleotides not matched to a gene: 3. CDR3 region: CASSLQRETEQYF. Here the CDR3 DNA reads TGTGCCAGCAGCTTACAGCGGGAGACCGAGCAGTACTTC.

The chain recombines TRBV7-2 with TRBJ2-5, with D tentatively TRBD1 or TRBD2 (7 bases each). CDR1 is SGHTA and CDR2 is FQGNSA in the germline V gene. The length of the CDR3 is 14 residues. Trimming took off 1 base at V and 5 bases at J, with 11 bases between the two ends. The CDR3 loop reads CASSLDRGGETQYF. DNA of the CDR3: TGTGCCAGCAGCTTAGACAGGGGAGGGGAGACCCAGTACTTC.

This chain uses TRBV5-1 with TRBJ2-5; perhaps D is TRBD1 or TRBD2 (6 bases each). This CDR3 contains 13 residues. Germline CDR1 reads SGHRS; CDR2 reads YFSETQ. V shed 6 bases and J shed 5 bases, with 14 bases lying between them. CDR3 in amino acids: CASKSGAGETQYF. The CDR3 DNA follows: TGCGCCAGCAAGTCAGGGGCGGGGGAGACCCAGTACTTC.

This clone was observed once. This chain links TRBV21-1 with TRBJ1-4; the D call in the table, TRBD1, was not verified against the DNA. TRBV21-1 is a pseudogene segment. The CDR3 is made up of 16 amino acids. The CDR3 nucleotides read TGTGCCAGCAGTTTGTGTGGACAGGGTCCCGACGAAAAACTGTTTTTT. This codes for CASSLCGQGPDEKLFF.

The CDR3 DNA sequence: TGTGCCAGCGGGAGGGCAGGTGGAGAGACCCAGTACTTC. Its translation: CASGRAGGETQYF. This rearrangement joins TRBV27 to TRBJ2-5; 7 positions match TRBD2. Germline V gene sequence: CDR1 MNHEY, CDR2 SMNVEV (reference sequence). J gave up 4 bases and V 8 bases, and 7 bases lay outside the gene matches. This CDR3 is 13 amino acids long.